Sequencing of this T cell receptor beta chain was carried out in a study of blood T cell repertoires in COVID-19. Across the study: The United States, Italy and Spain provided the acute and convalescent COVID-19 samples.

Original methodology: Reference gene primer amplification in the assay estimated nucleated cell counts. Some clones are missing from TCRdb's copy, which holds only in-frame ones; the method was immunoSEQ multiplex PCR. That table is the source of V, J and clone size, and D and trimming were worked out from the DNA. The sample consists of about 190,000 clones, about 86% of them appearing once. Germline V gives CDR1 SGHRS, CDR2 YFSETQ. The trim removed 2 bases at V and 1 base at J, leaving 10 bases unmatched. The CDR3 is made up of 18 amino acids. Sequencing was done on a sample of peripheral blood. The chain joins TRBV5-1 to TRBJ2-3, with 10 bases that match TRBD2. This sequence originates from a young man with active or convalescent COVID-19. The CDR3 sequence is CASSFTSGAPGGTDTQYF. The CDR3 coding sequence is TGCGCCAGCAGCTTCACTAGCGGGGCCCCAGGGGGCACAGATACGCAGTATTTT.